This entry lists 23 T cell receptor beta chains sequenced from one sample in a study of neoadjuvant anti-PD-1 for oral cavity cancer. Here immunoSEQ multiplex PCR was the method, and the copy in TCRdb shows in-frame clones only, minus some. This sample has around 62,000 clones, with roughly 84% found just once. Sequenced here: PBMCs, sampled before nivolumab (anti-PD-1) treatment. These receptors came from a person between 40 and 85 years old with oral cavity squamous cell carcinoma.

This clone occurred a few times. V is TRBV7-9 and J is TRBJ2-5; no definite D call. CDR1 and CDR2 from the germline V gene are SEHNR and FQNEAQ (reference sequence). V lost 3 bases to trimming and J lost 5 bases, with 13 bases between them. CDR3 length: 14 amino acids. CDR3 region: CASSFIIAGETQYF. For the CDR3, the DNA is TGTGCCAGCAGCTTTATAATTGCCGGGGAGACCCAGTACTTC.

This clone was counted between two and nine times. The gene calls are TRBV9 and TRBJ2-5, with 7 bases that match TRBD2. With 4 bases clipped from V and 5 bases from J, the junction kept 11 bases outside the gene matches. The CDR3 covers 15 residues. Germline values: CDR1 SGDLS, CDR2 YYNGEE. CDR3 amino acids: CASSPSRGGWETQYF. In nucleotides, the CDR3 is TGTGCCAGCAGCCCCTCAAGGGGAGGGTGGGAGACCCAGTACTTC. Based on the CDR3 plus reference TRBV9 and TRBJ2-5, the full variable domain is DSGVTQTPKHLITATGQRVTLRCSPRSGDLSVYWYQQSLDQGLQFLIQYYNGEERAKGNILERFSAQQFPDLHSELNLSSLELGDSALYFCASSPSRGGWETQYFGPGTRLLVL.

The chain recombines TRBV7-9 with TRBJ1-4; D gene uncertain. The CDR3 is made up of 16 amino acids. Trimming cost V 5 bases and J 0 bases, with 13 bases left between them. CDR1 and CDR2 (germline): SEHNR, FQNEAQ (reference sequence). In nucleotides, the CDR3 is TGTGCCAGCAGCCCCCGGCTGGGCGCAACTAATGAAAAACTGTTTTTT. Translated: CASSPRLGATNEKLFF.

V usage is TRBV2 and J usage is TRBJ2-2, with TRBD1 as a possible D gene (5 bases). The germline V gene has CDR1 SNHLY and CDR2 FYNNEI. The V and J ends lost 4 bases and 4 bases respectively, with 10 bases between them. The CDR3 totals 14 residues. The CDR3 DNA sequence: TGTGCCAGCAGTGTATGGGGCGGCACCGGGGAGCTGTTTTTT. This translates into CASSVWGGTGELFF. Complete variable domain (other parts from reference TRBV2 and TRBJ2-2): EPEVTQTPSHQVTQMGQEVILRCVPISNHLYFYWYRQILGQKVEFLVSFYNNEISEKSEIFDDQFSVERPDGSNFTLKIRSTKLEDSAMYFCASSVWGGTGELFFGEGSRLTVL.

This chain links TRBV6-1 with TRBJ1-2; D not resolved. The germline gives CDR1 MNHNS, CDR2 SASEGT. The CDR3 covers 12 residues. V lost 2 bases and J 8 bases, leaving 9 bases between the germline ends. The CDR3 DNA follows: TGTGCCAGCAGTGAAATGGTGTTAGGCTACACCTTC. This codes for CASSEMVLGYTF.

The rearrangement links TRBV27 to TRBJ1-2; TRBD1 might be the D (6 bases). V was cut by 7 bases and J by 4 bases, with 22 bases left in between. Germline-derived CDR1 and CDR2 are MNHEY and SMNVEV (reference sequence). CDR3 length: 16 residues. The CDR3 here is CASTGTMDRSLYGYTF. CDR3 bases: TGTGCCAGCACGGGCACGATGGACAGATCCCTCTATGGCTACACCTTC.

The chain employs TRBV28 and TRBJ1-6; a weak D match, TRBD1 (6 bases). The CDR3 has 14 amino acids. Germline V CDR1 and CDR2: MDHEN, SYDVKM. The V and J ends lost 5 bases and 10 bases respectively, with 15 bases between them. The CDR3 DNA is TGTGCCAGCAGTCGTAATCGGGACACATCACCCCTCCACTTT. Translating it yields CASSRNRDTSPLHF.

The rearrangement links TRBV2 to TRBJ2-7, with a tentative D call TRBD1 (6 bases). Trimming took off 7 bases at V and 6 bases at J, with 19 bases between the two ends. CDR1 is SNHLY, CDR2 FYNNEI, per germline. This CDR3 is 14 amino acids long. CDR3 region: CASTIRGGVSEQYF. The DNA of the CDR3 is TGTGCCAGCACCATCAGGGGTGGGGTTTCCGAGCAGTACTTC.

The rearrangement links TRBV21-1 to TRBJ2-7; the table gives TRBD1 as D, unverified against the DNA. TRBV21-1 has pseudogene status. The CDR3 loop spans 15 amino acids. The CDR3, as DNA: TGTGCCAGCAGCTCCCGAGGACAGGGATCCTACGAGCAGTACTTC. Encoded protein: CASSSRGQGSYEQYF.

This clone has more than one count but fewer than ten. The identical CDR3 is also encoded by other nucleotide sequences in the sample. V is TRBV28 and J is TRBJ1-2; D remains ambiguous. CDR3 length: 11 amino acids. V was clipped by 5 bases and J by 5 bases, with 6 bases between them. The V gene's germline CDR1 is MDHEN and CDR2 SYDVKM. The CDR3 coding sequence is TGTGCCAGCAGTCTCTCTTATGGCTACACCTTC. Translating gives CASSLSYGYTF.

This chain links TRBV2 with TRBJ2-1, with no clear D. Germline V lookup: CDR1 SNHLY, CDR2 FYNNEI. V shed 7 bases and J shed 0 bases, with 16 bases lying between them. This CDR3 spans 16 amino acids. CDR3 bases: TGTGCCAGCACTGTGGACCGTTCGAGCTCCTACAATGAGCAGTTCTTC. This gives the protein CASTVDRSSSYNEQFF.

This clone came up a few times. The chain is built from TRBV11-2 and TRBJ1-5; tentative D call: TRBD1 (5 bases). The germline V gene has CDR1 SGHAT and CDR2 FQNNGV. The CDR3 covers 15 residues. Trimming shortened V by 0 bases and J by 4 bases, and 10 bases separated the two germline ends. The CDR3 is CASSLEGRQNQPQHF. CDR3 sequence (DNA): TGTGCCAGCAGCTTAGAGGGACGGCAAAATCAGCCCCAGCATTTT. The variable domain in full, completed from reference TRBV11-2 and TRBJ1-5, reads EAGVAQSPRYKIIEKRQSVAFWCNPISGHATLYWYQQILGQGPKLLIQFQNNGVVDDSQLPKDRFSAERLKGVDSTLKIQPAKLEDSAVYLCASSLEGRQNQPQHFGDGTRLSIL.

The chain combines TRBV7-3 with TRBJ1-1; D gene uncertain. Germline V lookup: CDR1 SGHTA, CDR2 FQGTGA. CDR3 length: 13 amino acids. V was cut by 3 bases and J by 3 bases, with 8 bases left in between. CDR3 sequence: CASSFFTDTEAFF. In nucleotides, the CDR3 is TGTGCCAGCAGCTTCTTCACGGACACTGAAGCTTTCTTT.

The genes are TRBV6-6 and TRBJ2-7, with D perhaps TRBD1 (5 bases). The CDR3 has 13 residues. Trimming took 11 bases from V and 3 from J, leaving 17 bases between them. Per germline, CDR1 MNHNY and CDR2 SVGAGI (reference sequence). This CDR3 is CAARDHLYYEQYF. In DNA form, the CDR3 reads TGTGCCGCCAGGGATCACCTTTACTACGAGCAGTACTTC.

This clone appeared a few times. V gene TRBV28 combines with J gene TRBJ1-2; TRBD1 might be the D (5 bases). Germline V gene lookup returns CDR1 MDHEN and CDR2 SYDVKM. This CDR3 spans 13 amino acids. Trimming took 5 bases from V and 3 from J, leaving 10 bases between them. The CDR3, as DNA: TGTGCCAGCAGTGTGGGGACGGACTATGGCTACACCTTC. As protein: CASSVGTDYGYTF.

The gene calls are TRBV15 and TRBJ1-2, with 7 bases aligning to TRBD1. Losses at the gene ends were 5 bases for V and 8 bases for J; bases not matched to a gene: 17. Germline CDR1 reads LNHNV; CDR2 reads YYDKDF (reference sequence). This CDR3 is 16 amino acids long. The CDR3 spells CATSSNPGQSQRGYTF. In DNA, the CDR3 is TGTGCCACCAGCTCGAACCCGGGACAGTCCCAACGGGGCTACACCTTC.

The J gene is TRBJ1-5, the V gene TRBV5-1, with 8 bases matching TRBD1. V was pared by 4 bases and J by 3 bases, with 9 bases of the junction left unmatched. Germline loops: CDR1 SGHRS, CDR2 YFSETQ. The CDR3 extends over 16 amino acids. The CDR3 here is CASSPGQGSPNQPQHF. The CDR3 region has the DNA TGCGCCAGCAGCCCAGGACAGGGTTCTCCCAATCAGCCCCAGCATTTT.

This clone showed up just a few times. The chain recombines TRBV10-1 with TRBJ1-5; perhaps TRBD1 as D (5 bases). This CDR3 has 14 amino acids. Germline V gene data show CDR1 as WNHNN and CDR2 as SYGVQD (reference sequence). Deletions cut 2 bases from V and 8 bases from J, with 13 bases between. The CDR3 coding sequence is TGCGCCAGCAGTGAGGGACAAAGGTCCGAGCCCCAGCATTTT. Protein sequence: CASSEGQRSEPQHF.

The V call is TRBV6-5, the J call TRBJ2-2, with D uncertain. Germline values: CDR1 MNHEY, CDR2 SVGAGI. Trimming took off 4 bases at V and 6 bases at J, with 6 bases between the two ends. This CDR3 contains 12 residues. The CDR3 bases are TGTGCCAGCAGTTCAAGGGCCGGGGAGCTGTTTTTT. Encoded protein: CASSSRAGELFF.

The rearrangement uses TRBV27 and TRBJ2-7, with 10 bases fitting TRBD2. Germline assignment: CDR1 MNHEY and CDR2 SMNVEV (reference sequence). This CDR3 contains 15 residues. V dropped 5 bases and J dropped 2; count of bases not matched to a gene: 6. The CDR3 here is CASSPSSGRTYEQYF. CDR3 DNA: TGTGCCAGCAGTCCCTCTAGCGGGAGAACCTACGAGCAGTACTTC.

The J gene is TRBJ2-1, the V gene TRBV2, with 8 bases that match TRBD1. This CDR3 region has 16 residues. CDR1 SNHLY and CDR2 FYNNEI come from the germline V gene. V shed 4 bases and J 5 bases; nucleotides not matched to a gene: 10. The CDR3 DNA sequence: TGTGCCAGCAGTGGGGCTCAGGGGGCTCGGGACAATGAGCAGTTCTTC. Protein: CASSGAQGARDNEQFF.

This chain connects TRBV29-1 to TRBJ2-7; 7 nucleotides agree with TRBD1. Germline V gives CDR1 SQVTM, CDR2 ANQGSEA. The trim removed 6 bases at V and 5 bases at J, leaving 10 bases unmatched. The CDR3 has 13 residues. The CDR3 nucleotides are TGCAGCGTCCTCGACAGGGTAGGTGACGAGCAGTACTTC. This gives the protein CSVLDRVGDEQYF.

The chain couples TRBV5-1 to TRBJ2-1; TRBD1 agrees at 9 bases. The CDR3 runs to 15 residues. J was trimmed by 5 bases and V by 4 bases; bases with no gene match: 7. Germline CDR1 is SGHRS and CDR2 is YFSETQ. The CDR3, as DNA: TGCGCCAGCAGCACCCCCGGGACAGGGAACAATGAGCAGTTCTTC. It codes for CASSTPGTGNNEQFF.